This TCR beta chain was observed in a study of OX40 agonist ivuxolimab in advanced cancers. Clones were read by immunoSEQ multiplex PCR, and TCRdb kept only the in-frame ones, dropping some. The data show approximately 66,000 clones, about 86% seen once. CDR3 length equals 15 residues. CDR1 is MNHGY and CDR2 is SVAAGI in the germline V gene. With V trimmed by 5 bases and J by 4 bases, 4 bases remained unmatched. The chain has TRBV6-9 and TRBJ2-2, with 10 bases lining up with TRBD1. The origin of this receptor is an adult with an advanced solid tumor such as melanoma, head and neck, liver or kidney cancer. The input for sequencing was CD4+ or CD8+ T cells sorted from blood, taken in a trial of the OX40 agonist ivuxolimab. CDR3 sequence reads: CASSPGQGSTGELFF. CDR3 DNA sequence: TGTGCCAGCAGTCCGGGACAGGGGAGCACCGGGGAGCTGTTTTTT.